Listed below are T cell receptor beta chains from one sample, sequenced in a study of graft-versus-host responses after intestinal transplantation. These TCRs are of unknown antigen specificity. Profiled with immunoSEQ multiplex PCR; TCRdb holds only in-frame clones, not every one. The sample has 120,000 or so clones, around 93% seen once. The sample here was unstimulated CD8+ T cells sorted from spleen or lymph node cells, taken before intestinal transplant. The receptors stem from a human donor who received an intestinal transplant. Each CDR3 is given with its conserved first and last residue.

v_call: TRBV6-5
cdr3_aa: CASSLSSGTYNEQFF

v_call: TRBV13
cdr3_aa: CASSLDRDYGYTF

v_call: TRBV9
cdr3_aa: CASSVAGEYTEAFF

v_call: TRBV19
cdr3_aa: CASSISSRVNQPQHF

v_call: TRBV9
cdr3_aa: CASSGTSGRIDEQFF

v_call: TRBV7-9
cdr3_aa: CASSLSSGAYEQYF

v_call: TRBV6-1
cdr3_aa: CASSEWSGGPQETQYF

v_call: TRBV4-2
cdr3_aa: CASSQVQEHTGELFF

v_call: TRBV7-9
cdr3_aa: CASSPRDFIGFYEQYF

v_call: TRBV28
cdr3_aa: CASSLRGQGETQYF

v_call: TRBV5-6
cdr3_aa: CASSFSGGEGKLFF

v_call: TRBV27
cdr3_aa: CASSLSIGAAHTDTQYF

v_call: TRBV29-1
cdr3_aa: CSVEDRDRANTEAFF

v_call: TRBV13
cdr3_aa: CASSLRTSSQETQYF

v_call: TRBV19
cdr3_aa: CASSITAWGEKLFF

v_call: TRBV27
cdr3_aa: CASSYRGDTEAFF

v_call: TRBV28
cdr3_aa: CASSPRGRANTDTQYF

v_call: TRBV27
cdr3_aa: CASSPTRQGTSYEQYF

v_call: TRBV19
cdr3_aa: CASTPGQLNQPQHF

v_call: TRBV7-6
cdr3_aa: CASSLGGAGGYEQYF

v_call: TRBV6-5
cdr3_aa: CASSYGAGTTDTQYF

v_call: TRBV28
cdr3_aa: CASSYRLLGLAHGELFF

v_call: TRBV19
cdr3_aa: CASSNSGNTIYF

v_call: TRBV30
cdr3_aa: CAWRAASNQPQHF

v_call: TRBV6-1
cdr3_aa: CAIAPGQGQEQYF

v_call: TRBV19
cdr3_aa: CASSVGLAGGNEQFF

v_call: TRBV19
cdr3_aa: CASSSSGGGNEQFF

v_call: TRBV27
cdr3_aa: CASSLTVNTEAFF

v_call: TRBV7-2
cdr3_aa: CASSPLVYGELFF

v_call: TRBV11-2
cdr3_aa: CASSLDLGGGGYTF

v_call: TRBV30
cdr3_aa: CAWSTDGAVGYTF

v_call: TRBV5-6
cdr3_aa: CASSRGTTGELFF

v_call: TRBV6-6
cdr3_aa: CASSYGPSRGAFF

v_call: TRBV28
cdr3_aa: CASSFPRGKTGAPSNQPQHF

v_call: TRBV27
cdr3_aa: CASSLGTPRDEQFF

v_call: TRBV4-1
cdr3_aa: CASSQVTLAGGLPYEQYF

v_call: TRBV7-9
cdr3_aa: CASRAGLAGSTDTQYF

v_call: TRBV29-1
cdr3_aa: CSVDSRGNAGYTF

v_call: TRBV30
cdr3_aa: CAWIRFVNTEAFF

v_call: TRBV9
cdr3_aa: CASSVSHTSGIPPNEQFF

v_call: TRBV6-1
cdr3_aa: CASSRNSEAFF

v_call: TRBV9
cdr3_aa: CASSVEGQGGGNEQFF

v_call: TRBV6-1
cdr3_aa: CASSEWTGMSDTQYF

v_call: TRBV6-1
cdr3_aa: CASSRDRGSTDTQYF

v_call: TRBV10-2
cdr3_aa: CASSEVKGEGYTF